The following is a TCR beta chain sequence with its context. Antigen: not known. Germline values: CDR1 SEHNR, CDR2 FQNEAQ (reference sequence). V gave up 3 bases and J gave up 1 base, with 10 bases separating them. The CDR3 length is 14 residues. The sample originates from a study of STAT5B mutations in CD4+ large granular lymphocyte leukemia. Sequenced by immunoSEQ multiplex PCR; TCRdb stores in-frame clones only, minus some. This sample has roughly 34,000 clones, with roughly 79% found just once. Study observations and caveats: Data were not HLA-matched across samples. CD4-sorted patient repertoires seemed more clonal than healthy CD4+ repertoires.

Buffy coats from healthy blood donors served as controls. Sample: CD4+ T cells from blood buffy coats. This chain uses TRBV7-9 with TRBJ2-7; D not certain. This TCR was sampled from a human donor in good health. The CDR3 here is CASSFGSASYEQYF. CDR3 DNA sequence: TGTGCCAGCAGCTTTGGATCGGCGTCCTACGAGCAGTACTTC.